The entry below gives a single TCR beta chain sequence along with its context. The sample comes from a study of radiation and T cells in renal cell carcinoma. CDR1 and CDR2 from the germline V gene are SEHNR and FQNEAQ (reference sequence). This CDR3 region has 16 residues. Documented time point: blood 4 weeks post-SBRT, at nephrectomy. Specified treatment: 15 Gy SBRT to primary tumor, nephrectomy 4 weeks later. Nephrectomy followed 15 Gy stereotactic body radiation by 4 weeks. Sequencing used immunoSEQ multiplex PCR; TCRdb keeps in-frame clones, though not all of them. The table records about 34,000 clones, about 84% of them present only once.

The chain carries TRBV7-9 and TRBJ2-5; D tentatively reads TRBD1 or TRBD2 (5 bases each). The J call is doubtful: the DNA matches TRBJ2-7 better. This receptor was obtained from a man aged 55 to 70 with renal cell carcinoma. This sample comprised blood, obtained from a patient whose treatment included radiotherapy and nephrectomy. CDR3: CASSSIGARTYYEQYF. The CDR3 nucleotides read TGTGCCAGCAGCTCCATAGGGGCGAGGACTTACTACGAGCAGTACTTC.